These 3 T cell receptor beta chains were all obtained from the same sample, sequenced in a study of cytomegalovirus exposure and HLA in healthy donors. The PCR employed 60 Vbeta primers together with 13 Jbeta primers. Here immunoSEQ multiplex PCR was the method, and the copy in TCRdb shows in-frame clones only, minus some. The sample lists some 170,000 clones, roughly 71% occurring once. Material for sequencing was PBMCs. The receptors come from a woman between 45 and 65 years old in good health and CMV-seropositive.

This clone is categorized as medium-sized. J is TRBJ2-7 and V is TRBV9, with a tentative D call TRBD1 (6 bases). This CDR3 is 15 amino acids long. Looked up from germline, CDR1 is SGDLS and CDR2 is YYNGEE. V lost 0 bases and J 0 bases, leaving 10 bases between the germline ends. CDR3 loop: CASSVGQASSYEQYF. CDR3 nucleotide sequence: TGTGCCAGCAGCGTAGGACAGGCGAGCTCCTACGAGCAGTACTTC.

As regards this clone: One junction end disagrees with the germline gene, perhaps due to a read error. The V gene is TRBV7-9, the J gene TRBJ2-1, with 10 nucleotides matching TRBD1. The CDR3 covers 16 residues. Germline V gene lookup returns CDR1 SEHNR and CDR2 FQNEAQ (reference sequence). The CDR3 spells CSSSLGGTGVGDEQFF. CDR3 sequence (DNA): TGTTCCAGCAGCTTAGGTGGGACAGGGGTCGGGGATGAGCAGTTCTTC.

The chain joins TRBV7-9 to TRBJ1-2, with 9 nucleotides matching TRBD1. This CDR3 comprises 13 residues. V shed 2 bases, J shed 8 bases, and the junction held 3 bases outside the gene matches. Germline CDR1 and CDR2: SEHNR and FQNEAQ (reference sequence). Here the CDR3 DNA reads TGTGCCAGCAGCTTAACAGGGGGCGTAGGCTACACCTTC. This sequence encodes CASSLTGGVGYTF.